Each of the 12 T cell receptor beta chains below was sequenced from the same sample in a study of T cells in Graves' hyperthyroidism and ophthalmopathy. The TCR beta CDR3 regions underwent amplification using RNA transcripts as the source. RT-PCR in the first round (using the HTBI primer set) targeted the TCR CDR3. Via MiXCR, TCRdb re-called the multiplex PCR reads, giving one row per CDR3 protein. The sample lists 400,000 to 450,000 distinct CDR3 sequences; roughly 14% were seen once. Input material: blood. The receptor set was obtained from a man aged 18 to 29 with Graves' ophthalmopathy.

In its sample, this clonotype was seen many times. V is TRBV10-3 and J is TRBJ2-7; TRBD2 agrees at 13 bases. Germline V lookup: CDR1 ENHRY, CDR2 SYGVKD. Trimming removed 8 bases from V and 3 bases from J; junction bases left unmatched: 7. This CDR3 contains 15 residues. The chain's CDR3 is CAIGMGLAGLYEQYF. The CDR3 DNA follows: TGTGCCATCGGCATGGGACTAGCGGGACTCTACGAGCAGTACTTC.

This clonotype was seen repeatedly, ten times or more. The chain links TRBV11-2 to TRBJ2-5; D is perhaps TRBD1 (5 bases). Trimming shortened V by 3 bases and J by 5 bases, and 10 bases separated the two germline ends. CDR1 and CDR2 from the germline V gene are SGHAT and FQNNGV. The CDR3 length is 13 residues. The CDR3 here is CASSFSGRETQYF. Here the CDR3 DNA reads TGTGCCAGCAGCTTTTCAGGGCGGGAGACCCAGTACTTC.

Many counts were recorded for this clonotype. The chain recombines TRBV7-2 with TRBJ2-3, with TRBD2 identical over 9 bases. Germline trimming cut 6 bases from V and 2 bases from J; bases unmatched to any gene: 6. Germline V gives CDR1 SGHTA, CDR2 FQGNSA. The CDR3 contains 15 residues. The CDR3 spells CASSYSGGNTDTQYF. The DNA for the CDR3 is TGTGCCAGCAGTTATAGCGGGGGAAACACAGATACGCAGTATTTT.

This clonotype was recorded at least ten times. The chain joins TRBV27 to TRBJ2-7; tentatively, D is TRBD1 or TRBD2 (5 bases each). Trimming cost V 3 bases and J 4 bases, with 19 bases left between them. The CDR3 consists of 16 residues. Germline-derived CDR1 and CDR2 are MNHEY and SMNVEV (reference sequence). The CDR3 DNA sequence: TGTGCCAGCAGTTTCTCCGGGGCACGCCTTTATTACGAGCAGTACTTC. Translated: CASSFSGARLYYEQYF.

Many counts were recorded for this clonotype. The chain joins TRBV6-1 to TRBJ1-2; 9 nucleotides agree with TRBD1. Trimming cost V 4 bases and J 4 bases; bases outside gene matches: 10. This CDR3 has 16 amino acids. The germline V gene has CDR1 MNHNS and CDR2 SASEGT. CDR3 coding DNA: TGTGCCAGCAGTGCCTGGTTCCGGGACAGGGCCTATGGCTACACCTTC. Residues: CASSAWFRDRAYGYTF.

Turning to this clonotype: A much more abundant neighbour one base away suggests this may be a read error. The rearrangement links TRBV5-4 to TRBJ1-3, with D unclear. V gave up 2 bases and J gave up 7 bases, with 13 bases separating them. This CDR3 has 14 residues. Germline V gene data show CDR1 as SGHNT and CDR2 as YYREEE (reference sequence). The CDR3 protein is CASSFAVTGNTIYF. The CDR3 nucleotides read TGTGCCAGCAGCTTCGCGGTAACGGGGAACACCATATATTTT.

The rearrangement links TRBV25-1 to TRBJ2-3; possibly TRBD1 or TRBD2 for D (5 bases each). CDR1 is MGHDK, CDR2 SYGVNS, per germline. V gave up 6 bases and J gave up 4 bases, with 17 bases separating them. This CDR3 is 15 amino acids long. The CDR3 DNA sequence: TGTGCCAGCAGGGGTCCCGGGACCTTGGCAGATACGCAGTATTTT. This encodes CASRGPGTLADTQYF.

This clonotype was seen a handful of times. The chain employs TRBV29-1 and TRBJ1-2, with 8 bases lining up with TRBD1. CDR1 and CDR2 from the germline V gene are SQVTM and ANQGSEA. The J segment lost 0 bases and the V segment lost 3 bases, leaving 6 bases of the junction unmatched. This CDR3 has 15 amino acids. The CDR3 DNA sequence: TGCAGCGTTGAGGACAGGGCTCCAACTAACTATGGCTACACCTTC. This encodes CSVEDRAPTNYGYTF.

This clonotype occurred many times. V gene TRBV11-3 combines with J gene TRBJ2-7; D is possibly TRBD1 or TRBD2 (5 bases each). Germline V gene data show CDR1 as SGHNT and CDR2 as YENEEA. V was clipped by 1 base and J by 0 bases, with 10 bases between them. The CDR3 has 15 residues. The CDR3 sequence: CASSLGDGSSYEQYF. CDR3 DNA: TGTGCCAGCAGCTTAGGGGACGGAAGCTCCTACGAGCAGTACTTC.

In this sample, this clonotype turned up many times. The chain links TRBV6-1 to TRBJ2-1; 9 bases agree with TRBD1. CDR3 size: 15 residues. J gave up 1 base and V 6 bases, and 4 bases lay outside the gene matches. CDR1 is MNHNS and CDR2 is SASEGT in the germline V gene. CDR3 sequence reads: CASRIGTGSYNEQFF. The CDR3, as DNA: TGTGCCAGCAGGATAGGGACAGGGTCCTACAATGAGCAGTTCTTC.

The chain has TRBV24-1 and TRBJ2-1, with 7 positions matching TRBD1. Looked up from germline, CDR1 is KGHDR and CDR2 is SFDVKD. This CDR3 comprises 15 residues. With V trimmed by 7 bases and J by 3 bases, 8 bases remained unmatched. CDR3 DNA: TGTGCCACCAGCCTTCCGGGGACAGTCTACAATGAGCAGTTCTTC. Protein sequence: CATSLPGTVYNEQFF.

This clonotype was observed many times. The V call is TRBV7-6, the J call TRBJ2-2, with D possibly TRBD2 on 5 matching bases. Germline CDR1 and CDR2: SGHVS and FNYEAQ. The V and J ends lost 5 bases and 0 bases respectively, with 13 bases between them. CDR3 length: 16 residues. The CDR3 coding sequence is TGTGCCAGCAGCCCCCCCGACGGGGCGAACACCGGGGAGCTGTTTTTT. It is translated as CASSPPDGANTGELFF.